This T cell receptor (beta chain) was documented in a study of T-cell memory formation after mild COVID-19. TCRdb independently ran MiXCR on the 5' RACE reads; one entry per CDR3 protein. The data hold roughly 130,000 distinct CDR3 sequences, with about 18% observed a single time. This clonotype was counted only a few times. This CDR3 contains 13 residues. Germline V lookup: CDR1 SGHKS, CDR2 YYEKEE (reference sequence). V was cut by 8 bases and J by 6 bases, with 16 bases left in between. The V gene is TRBV5-5, the J gene TRBJ2-3; D is possibly TRBD2 (5 bases). Input material: PBMCs or a T cell subset sorted from them (not recorded which). This receptor was obtained from a man aged 18 to 29 who had mild COVID-19 (a few samples of this study predate the infection). Cell type and time point are not known. The CDR3 nucleotides read TGTGCCAGTAAGGACCTAGCTTCGGATACGCAGTATTTT. It yields the protein CASKDLASDTQYF.